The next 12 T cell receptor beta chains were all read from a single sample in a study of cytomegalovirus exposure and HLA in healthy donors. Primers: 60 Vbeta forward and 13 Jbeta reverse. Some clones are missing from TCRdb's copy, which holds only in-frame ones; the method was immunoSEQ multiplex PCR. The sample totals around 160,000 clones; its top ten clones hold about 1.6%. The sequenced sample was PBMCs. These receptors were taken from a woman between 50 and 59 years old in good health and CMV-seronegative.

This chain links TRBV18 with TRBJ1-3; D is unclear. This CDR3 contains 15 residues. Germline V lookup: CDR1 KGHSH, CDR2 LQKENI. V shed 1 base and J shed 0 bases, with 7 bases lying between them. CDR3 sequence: CASSPRQSSGNTIYF. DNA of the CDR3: TGTGCCAGCTCACCACGGCAAAGCTCTGGAAACACCATATATTTT.

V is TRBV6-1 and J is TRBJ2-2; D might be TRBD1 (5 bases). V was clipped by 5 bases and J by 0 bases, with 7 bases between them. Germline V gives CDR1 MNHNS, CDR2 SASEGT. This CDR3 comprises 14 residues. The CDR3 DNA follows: TGTGCCAGCAGTTGGACAACGAACACCGGGGAGCTGTTTTTT. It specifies CASSWTTNTGELFF.

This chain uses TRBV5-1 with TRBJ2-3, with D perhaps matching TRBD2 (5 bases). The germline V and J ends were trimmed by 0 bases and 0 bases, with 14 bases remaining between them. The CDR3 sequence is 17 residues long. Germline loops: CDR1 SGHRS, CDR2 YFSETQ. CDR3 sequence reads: CASSLEGLPPSTDTQYF. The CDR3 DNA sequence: TGCGCCAGCAGCTTGGAAGGACTGCCACCTAGCACAGATACGCAGTATTTT.

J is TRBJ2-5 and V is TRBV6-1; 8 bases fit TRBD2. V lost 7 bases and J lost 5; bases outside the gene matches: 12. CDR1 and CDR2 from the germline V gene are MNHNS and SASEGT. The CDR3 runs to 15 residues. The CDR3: CASNFTPQRGETQYF. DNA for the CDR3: TGTGCCAGCAATTTTACTCCGCAGCGGGGGGAGACCCAGTACTTC.

The CDR3 nucleotides read TGTGCTAGTGGTTTGCCGGGACAGTTAAAGGAGACCCAGTACTTC. Its translation is CASGLPGQLKETQYF. The chain is built from TRBV12-5 and TRBJ2-5; 7 bases are shared with TRBD1. J gave up 5 bases and V 2 bases, and 8 bases lay outside the gene matches. The length of the CDR3 is 15 residues. Germline values: CDR1 LGHNT, CDR2 FRNRAP.

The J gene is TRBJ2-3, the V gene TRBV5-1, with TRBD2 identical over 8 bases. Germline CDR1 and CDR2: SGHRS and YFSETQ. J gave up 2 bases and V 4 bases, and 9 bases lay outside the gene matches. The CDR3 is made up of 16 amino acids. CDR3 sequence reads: CASSPQSGGVTDTQYF. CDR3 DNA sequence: TGCGCCAGCAGCCCCCAGAGCGGGGGAGTCACAGATACGCAGTATTTT.

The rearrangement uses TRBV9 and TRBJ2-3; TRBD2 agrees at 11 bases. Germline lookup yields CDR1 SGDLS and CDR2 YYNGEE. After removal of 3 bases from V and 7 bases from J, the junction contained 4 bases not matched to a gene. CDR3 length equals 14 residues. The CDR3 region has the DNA TGTGCCAGCAGCGAACTAGCGGGAGATAATACGCAGTATTTT. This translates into CASSELAGDNTQYF.

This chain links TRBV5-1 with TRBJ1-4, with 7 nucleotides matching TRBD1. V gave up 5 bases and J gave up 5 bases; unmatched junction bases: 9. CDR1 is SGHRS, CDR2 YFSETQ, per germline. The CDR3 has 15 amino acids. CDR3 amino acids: CASRRTGGVNEKLFF. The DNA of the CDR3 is TGCGCCAGCAGACGGACAGGTGGGGTCAATGAAAAACTGTTTTTT.

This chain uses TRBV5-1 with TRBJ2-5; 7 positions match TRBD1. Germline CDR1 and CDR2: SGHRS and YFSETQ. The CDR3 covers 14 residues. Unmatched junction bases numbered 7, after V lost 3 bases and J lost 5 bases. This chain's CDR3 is CASSSTGVVETQYF. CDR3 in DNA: TGCGCCAGCAGCTCAACAGGGGTTGTGGAGACCCAGTACTTC.

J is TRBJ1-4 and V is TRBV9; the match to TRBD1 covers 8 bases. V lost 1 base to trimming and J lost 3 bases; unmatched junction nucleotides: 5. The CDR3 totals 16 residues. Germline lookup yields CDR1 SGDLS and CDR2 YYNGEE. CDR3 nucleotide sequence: TGTGCCAGCAGCGTATCCCGGGACAGGTCTAATGAAAAACTGTTTTTT. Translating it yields CASSVSRDRSNEKLFF. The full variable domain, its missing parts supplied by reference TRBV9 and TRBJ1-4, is DSGVTQTPKHLITATGQRVTLRCSPRSGDLSVYWYQQSLDQGLQFLIQYYNGEERAKGNILERFSAQQFPDLHSELNLSSLELGDSALYFCASSVSRDRSNEKLFFGSGTQLSVL.

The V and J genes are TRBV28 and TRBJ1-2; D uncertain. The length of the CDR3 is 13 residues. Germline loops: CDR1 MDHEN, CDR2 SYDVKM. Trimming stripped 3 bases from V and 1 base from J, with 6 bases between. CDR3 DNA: TGTGCCAGCAGTTTTCCTAATAACTATGGCTACACCTTC. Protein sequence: CASSFPNNYGYTF.

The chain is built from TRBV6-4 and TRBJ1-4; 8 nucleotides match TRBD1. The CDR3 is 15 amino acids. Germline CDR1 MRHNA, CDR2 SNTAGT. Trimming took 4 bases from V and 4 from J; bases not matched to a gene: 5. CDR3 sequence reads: CASSGRGQDNEKLFF. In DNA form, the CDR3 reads TGTGCCAGCAGTGGCAGGGGGCAAGATAATGAAAAACTGTTTTTT.